Sequencing of this T cell receptor (beta chain) was carried out in a study of T cell responses to AZD1222 COVID-19 vaccine. Whole-study context: Second doses that came at about 4 or about 12 weeks were put together. Points from the study as a whole: It was only a handful of AZD1222 recipients who were seropositive at baseline. Variant regions that are unmutated are reportedly the target of nearly half of spike-specific TCRs.

Trimming left V 5 bases short and J 4 bases short, with 15 bases between. This CDR3 has 14 amino acids. CDR1 is MNHEY, CDR2 SMNVEV, per germline (reference sequence). The protocol was immunoSEQ multiplex PCR, while the TCRdb copy is restricted to in-frame clones and leaves out a portion. The table has over 130,000 clones, roughly 90% seen once. A remark on this clone: As yet, its antigen is unknown.

The specimen comprised peripheral blood, sampled on day 0 of AZD1222 vaccination. This clonotype was obtained from an adult in good health. This chain connects TRBV27 to TRBJ2-7, with unresolved D. For the CDR3, the DNA is TGTGCCAGCAGTCCCCTGTGGGCGGAATACGAGCAGTACTTC. Translating gives CASSPLWAEYEQYF.